One T cell receptor beta chain is described in this entry. Its specificity is unknown. These data come from a study of CXCR3-negative and CXCR3-positive naive CD8 T cells. CD45RO-CCR7+CD27+CD95- marked naive CD8+ T cells. Whole-study findings and limits: Similar TRBV-TRBJ gene usage was seen in naive CXCR3-negative and CXCR3-positive cells, but not in memory cells.

The libraries of TRB cDNA were prepared using 5' RACE with UMI labels. With the 5' RACE reads reprocessed, TCRdb shows one record per CDR3 protein and no DNA. The repertoire table contains roughly 89,000 distinct CDR3 sequences. The sample was naive CXCR3- CD8+ T cells from blood. Stated subset: CD45RO-CCR7+CD27+CD95- naive CD8+ T cells lacking CXCR3 (TNR3-). The sequence came from a human donor in good health. Some clones in this sample may be carry-over from other donors' samples.

CDR3 residues: CASSFWQGVYNEQFF. This chain joins TRBV12-3 or TRBV12-4 and TRBJ2-1; TCRdb's D call of TRBD1 is untestable without DNA. The CDR3 totals 15 residues.